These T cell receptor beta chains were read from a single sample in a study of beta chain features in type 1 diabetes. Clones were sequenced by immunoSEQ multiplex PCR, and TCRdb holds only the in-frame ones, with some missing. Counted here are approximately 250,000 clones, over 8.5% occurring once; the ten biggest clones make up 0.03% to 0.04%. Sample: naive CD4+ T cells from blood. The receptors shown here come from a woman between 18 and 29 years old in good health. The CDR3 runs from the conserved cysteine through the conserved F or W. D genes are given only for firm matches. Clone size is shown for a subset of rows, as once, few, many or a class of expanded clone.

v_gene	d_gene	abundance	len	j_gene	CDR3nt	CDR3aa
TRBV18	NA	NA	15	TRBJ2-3	TGTGCCAGCTCACCCGGGGGAGTTAACACAGATACGCAGTATTTT	CASSPGGVNTDTQYF
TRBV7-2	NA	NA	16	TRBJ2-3	TGTGCCAGCAGCTACTTTTCAACGGGATTGACAGATACGCAGTATTTT	CASSYFSTGLTDTQYF
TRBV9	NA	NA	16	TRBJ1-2	TGTGCCAGCAGCCTCATTTCAGGGGAAGTTAACTATGGCTACACCTTC	CASSLISGEVNYGYTF
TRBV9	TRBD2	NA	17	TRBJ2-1	TGTGCCAGCAGCCCCCGACTAGCGGGAGGGCCCTACAATGAGCAGTTCTTC	CASSPRLAGGPYNEQFF
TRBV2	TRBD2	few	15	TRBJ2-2	TGTGCCAGCAAACTAGCGGGAGGGAACACCGGGGAGCTGTTTTTT	CASKLAGGNTGELFF
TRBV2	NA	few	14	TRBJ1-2	TGTGCCAGCAGTGTCGGTGGTGGGGGGGATGGCTACACCTTC	CASSVGGGGDGYTF
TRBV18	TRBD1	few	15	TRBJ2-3	TGTGCCAGCTCAACCGGGACAGGGATCCCAGATACGCAGTATTTT	CASSTGTGIPDTQYF
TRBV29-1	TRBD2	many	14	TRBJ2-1	TGCAGCGTACCTCCGCGGGGGTCCTACAATGAGCAGTTCTTC	CSVPPRGSYNEQFF
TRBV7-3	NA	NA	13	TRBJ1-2	TGTGCCAGCAGCTCCCCGGAGCGCAGAAGACCGACCTTC	CASSSPERRRPTF
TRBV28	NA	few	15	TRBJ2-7	TGTGCCAGCAGTTTTGGGGGACTGAAAACCTACGAGCAGTACTTC	CASSFGGLKTYEQYF
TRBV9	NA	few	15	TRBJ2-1	TGTGCCAGCAGCGTAGAACAGGCCACTTACAATGAGCAGTTCTTC	CASSVEQATYNEQFF
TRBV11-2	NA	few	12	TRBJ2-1	TGTGCCAGCAGCGAGACTAGCAATGAGCAGTTCTTC	CASSETSNEQFF
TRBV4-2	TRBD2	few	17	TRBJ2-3	TGTGCCAGCAGCCAAGATCCCAGCGGGACGATAGGAGATACGCAGTATTTT	CASSQDPSGTIGDTQYF
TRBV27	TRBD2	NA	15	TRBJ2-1	TGTGCCAGCAGATGGACTAGCGGGGGGCCGCATGAGCAGTTCTTC	CASRWTSGGPHEQFF
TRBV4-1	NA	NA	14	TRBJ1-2	TGCGCCAGCAGCCAAGTGGAGACTAACTATGGCTACACCTTC	CASSQVETNYGYTF
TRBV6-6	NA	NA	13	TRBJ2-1	TGTGCCAGCAAGGGCCTAGCCGACAATGAGCAGTTCTTC	CASKGLADNEQFF
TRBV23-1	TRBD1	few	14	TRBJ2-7	TGCGCCAGCGGAAGGACAGGGCTCTTCTACGAGCAGTACTTC	CASGRTGLFYEQYF
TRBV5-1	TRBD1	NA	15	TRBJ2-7	TGCGCCAGCAGCTTCAACACCGGGACAGGGATCGAGCAGTACTTC	CASSFNTGTGIEQYF
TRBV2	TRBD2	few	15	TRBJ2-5	TGTGCCAGCAGTGAACCCCGGGGGGGCCTGGAGACCCAGTACTTC	CASSEPRGGLETQYF
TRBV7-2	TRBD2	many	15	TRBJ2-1	TGTGCCAGCAGCTCCCAAGCGGGAGTCAAGAATGAGCAGTTCTTC	CASSSQAGVKNEQFF
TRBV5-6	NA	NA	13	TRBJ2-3	TGTGCCAGCAGCTTGTCACGGACAGATACGCAGTATTTT	CASSLSRTDTQYF
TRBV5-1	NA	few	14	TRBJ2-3	TGCGCCAGCAGCTTGGGCAACTCCCCAGATACGCAGTATTTT	CASSLGNSPDTQYF
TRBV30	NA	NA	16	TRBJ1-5	TGTGCCTGGTCTATTGGGACACTTTATAGCAATCAGCCCCAGCATTTT	CAWSIGTLYSNQPQHF
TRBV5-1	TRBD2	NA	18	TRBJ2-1	TGCGCCAGCAGCTTGGCCTCCGGGACTAGCGCATCCTACAATGAGCAGTTCTTC	CASSLASGTSASYNEQFF
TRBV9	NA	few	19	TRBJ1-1	TGTGCCAGCGGACCCCAGGGGATTTCGAGGCCCGACCAGAACACTGAAGCTTTCTTT	CASGPQGISRPDQNTEAFF
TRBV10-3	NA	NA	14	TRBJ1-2	TGTGCCATCAGTGAAAAAAGGACACAAGAGCGCCACACCTTC	CAISEKRTQERHTF
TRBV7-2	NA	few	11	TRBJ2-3	TGTGCCAGCAGCTCCTTAGATACGCAGTATTTT	CASSSLDTQYF
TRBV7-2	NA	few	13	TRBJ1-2	TGTGCCAGCAGCTTCGAGGGTTCAGGTGGCTACACCTTC	CASSFEGSGGYTF
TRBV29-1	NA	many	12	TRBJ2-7	TGCAGCGTTGTTACCCCAGGAGGCGAGCAGTACTTC	CSVVTPGGEQYF
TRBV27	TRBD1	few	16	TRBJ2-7	TGTGCCAGCAGTTCCGCTCCGGGACAGGGTTCCTACGAGCAGTACTTC	CASSSAPGQGSYEQYF
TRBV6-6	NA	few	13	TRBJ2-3	TGTGCCAGCAGTCGCGGGAGCACAGATACGCAGTATTTT	CASSRGSTDTQYF
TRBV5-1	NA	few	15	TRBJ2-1	TGCGCCAGCAGGCCAACTACTTCCGACTACAATGAGCAGTTCTTC	CASRPTTSDYNEQFF
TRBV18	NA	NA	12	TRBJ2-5	TGTGCCAGCTCACCAGGAGGGTCTGAAGGGAACTTC	CASSPGGSEGNF
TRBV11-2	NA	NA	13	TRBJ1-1	TGTGCCAGCAGCACCATCCGGGGAATTGGAGCTTTCTTT	CASSTIRGIGAFF
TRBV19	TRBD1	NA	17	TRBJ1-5	TGTGCCAGTAGTATAAGGATCGGACAGGGCTCCCGAGAGCCCCAGCATTTT	CASSIRIGQGSREPQHF
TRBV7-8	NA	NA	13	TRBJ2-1	TGTGCCAGCAGCCCCCCACTTAAGAATGAGCAGTTCTTC	CASSPPLKNEQFF
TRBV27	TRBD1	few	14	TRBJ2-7	TGTGCCAGCAGTTTCGGACAGGCGGGCTACGAGCAGTACTTC	CASSFGQAGYEQYF
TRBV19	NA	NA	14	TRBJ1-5	TGTGCCAGTAGTATCTGGGGAGGCAATCAGCCCCAGCATTTT	CASSIWGGNQPQHF
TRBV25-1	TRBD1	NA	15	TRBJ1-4	TGTGCCAGCAGTGAAAAGGGGGCAGCTAATGAAAAACTGTTTTTT	CASSEKGAANEKLFF
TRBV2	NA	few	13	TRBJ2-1	TGTGCCAGCAGTGAAGCTCCGAGGAATGAGCAGTTCTTC	CASSEAPRNEQFF
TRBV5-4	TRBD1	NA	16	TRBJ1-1	TGTGCCAGCAGCTCGCCGACAGGGGCCCTGAACACTGAAGCTTTCTTT	CASSSPTGALNTEAFF
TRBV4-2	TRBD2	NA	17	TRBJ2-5	TGTGCCAGCAGCCCCACCCCGGCGGCTAGCGGGGGAGAGACCCAGTACTTC	CASSPTPAASGGETQYF